The 24 T cell receptor beta chains presented below share a single source sample, sequenced in a study of tissue T cells after allogeneic stem cell transplantation. As to time point: mouse harvest day 14 after allogeneic transplant. The graft held 10^6 splenic CD5+ T cells and 10^7 T-cell-depleted bone marrow cells. Using immunoSEQ multiplex PCR, the repertoire was profiled, and TCRdb retains in-frame clones only, with some absent. The data contain 1,700 or so clones, approximately 51% of them singletons. Source material: gut tissue. The receptors here all came from a female BALB/c mouse given C57BL/6 T cells with graft-versus-host disease after an allogeneic hematopoietic cell transplant.

As regards this clone: Gene names are mouse gene names. Read data end 1 residue before the CDR3 end; the end is taken from the germline J gene. The chain recombines TRBV26 with TRBJ2-5; the D is unclear. The CDR3 is 13 amino acids. V was cut by 4 bases and J by 2 bases, with 7 bases left in between. The V gene's germline CDR1 is KGHPV and CDR2 FQNQEV (reference sequence). The CDR3 here is CASSRGIQDTQYF. Incomplete CDR3 DNA: TGTGCCAGCAGTCGTGGGATCCAAGACACCCAGTAC.

This clone has a handful of counts. All gene names here are mouse names. The sequenced fragment ends 1 residue before the CDR3 boundary, so the rest is inferred from the germline J gene. V usage is TRBV5 and J usage is TRBJ1-3; D is ambiguous. The V end lost 0 bases, the J end lost 1 base, and 4 bases lay between the germline ends. CDR1 is LGHNA, CDR2 YNLKQL, per germline (reference sequence). The CDR3 extends over 14 amino acids. The covered CDR3 bases are TGTGCCAGCAGCCAAGACAGATCTGGAAATACGCTCTAT. Its protein product is CASSQDRSGNTLY. The complete CDR3 sequence is CASSQDRSGNTLYF.

This clone was detected a few times. Genes and germline come from the mouse. The sequenced fragment ends 1 residue before the CDR3 boundary, so the rest is inferred from the germline J gene. The J gene is TRBJ2-5, the V gene TRBV16; TRBD1 matches 10 bases. J was trimmed by 10 bases and V by 5 bases; bases with no gene match: 9. The CDR3 is 14 residues long. In germline, CDR1 is SGHSA, CDR2 FRNQAP. This CDR3 is CASSPDRGLQPQYF. CDR3 bases read: TGTGCAAGCAGCCCCGACAGGGGGCTCCAACCCCAGTAC.

A note on this clone: Gene names and germline refer to mouse. The observed sequence ends 1 residue before the CDR3 terminus, with the missing tail filled in from the germline J gene. This chain joins TRBV15 and TRBJ1-1; a weak D match, TRBD1 (6 bases). Germline CDR1 and CDR2: SGHND and FRSKSL. Trimming shortened V by 1 base and J by 3 bases, and 6 bases separated the two germline ends. The CDR3 has 13 residues. CDR3 region: CASSLDRDTEVFF. The sequenced part of the CDR3 DNA is TGTGCCAGCAGTTTAGACAGGGACACAGAAGTCTTC.

Notes on this clone: The gene symbols are mouse symbols. The read halts 1 residue ahead of the CDR3 end, with the missing end drawn from the germline J gene. V usage is TRBV20 and J usage is TRBJ2-1; 9 bases match TRBD2. The CDR3 totals 14 residues. The V and J ends lost 0 bases and 3 bases, in that order; junction bases with no gene match: 0. CDR1 is GFQATS and CDR2 is STVNSAI in the germline V gene. The CDR3 here is CGARDWGGYAEQFF. The CDR3 bases that were read are TGTGGTGCTAGGGACTGGGGGGGCTATGCTGAGCAGTTC.

As to this clone: Genes and germline come from the mouse. The read ends 1 residue before the CDR3 terminus; that terminus is restored from the germline J gene. J is TRBJ1-1 and V is TRBV26; D may be TRBD1 (5 bases). V was pared by 3 bases and J by 1 base, with 6 bases between. This CDR3 comprises 13 residues. CDR1 is KGHPV, CDR2 FQNQEV, per germline (reference sequence). The CDR3 bases that were read are TGTGCCAGCAGTCTTCAGGGAAACACAGAAGTCTTC. Its translation: CASSLQGNTEVF. In full, the CDR3 reads CASSLQGNTEVFF.

To note about this clone: Mouse names are used for the genes. The observed sequence ends 1 residue before the CDR3 terminus, with the missing tail filled in from the germline J gene. The chain joins TRBV19 to TRBJ2-1; 9 bases are a match to TRBD2. Germline CDR1 reads FNHDT; CDR2 reads SITEND (reference sequence). With 3 bases clipped from V and 2 bases from J, the junction kept 0 bases outside the gene matches. CDR3 size: 14 residues. The part of the CDR3 DNA that was read is TGTGCCAGCAGTACTGGGGGGGACTATGCTGAGCAGTTC. Translation gives CASSTGGDYAEQF. The full CDR3 reads CASSTGGDYAEQFF.

For this clone: Germline and genes here are mouse. The sequence runs out 1 residue before the end of the CDR3; the remainder is reconstructed from the germline J gene. V is TRBV12-1 and J is TRBJ2-3; 7 bases agree with TRBD2. The germline V gene encodes CDR1 SGHSN and CDR2 HYEKVE. J was trimmed by 4 bases and V by 3 bases; bases with no gene match: 6. This CDR3 is 14 amino acids long. The DNA read from the CDR3 is TGTGCCAGCTCTTTCTCTGGGGGTCCAGAAACGCTGTAT. This codes for CASSFSGGPETLY. From start to end, the CDR3 is CASSFSGGPETLYF.

Details on this clone: Genes and germline come from the mouse. The read falls 1 residue short of the CDR3 end, and the missing part is taken from the germline J gene. The rearrangement links TRBV16 to TRBJ2-2; the D gene is possibly TRBD2 (7 bases). Germline V gene lookup returns CDR1 SGHSA and CDR2 FRNQAP. CDR3 length: 15 amino acids. V was pared by 3 bases and J by 0 bases, with 8 bases between. CDR3 loop: CASSLGGANTGQLYF. The DNA read from the CDR3 is TGTGCAAGCAGCTTGGGGGGCGCAAACACCGGGCAGCTCTAC.

This clone has a handful of counts. Any gene name here is a mouse gene name. Read data end 1 residue before the CDR3 end; the end is taken from the germline J gene. The chain uses TRBV26 and TRBJ1-1; no clear D. The CDR3 covers 12 residues. Germline lookup yields CDR1 KGHPV and CDR2 FQNQEV (reference sequence). V shed 3 bases and J shed 2 bases, with 4 bases lying between them. The sequenced CDR3 bases are TGTGCCAGCAGTCTCGACAACACAGAAGTCTTC. It codes for CASSLDNTEVF. In full, the CDR3 reads CASSLDNTEVFF.

In this sample, this clone turned up a few times. Mouse gene names and germline throughout. The DNA ends 1 residue before the CDR3 does, and the rest of the CDR3 is filled in from the germline J gene. The chain carries TRBV13-3 and TRBJ1-4; 8 nucleotides agree with TRBD1. The CDR3 consists of 13 residues. Germline values: CDR1 NNHDY, CDR2 SYVADS. The trim removed 5 bases at V and 3 bases at J, leaving 0 bases unmatched. CDR3 amino acids: CASSRGPNERLFF. CDR3 DNA (partial): TGTGCCAGCAGCAGGGGGCCCAACGAAAGATTATTT.

As to this clone: Gene names are the mouse ones. The read finishes 1 residue shy of the CDR3 end, and the germline J gene is used to complete it. The gene calls are TRBV20 and TRBJ1-1; D possibly corresponds to TRBD1 (6 bases). The CDR3 consists of 13 residues. Between the trimmed V and J ends, which lost 6 bases and 1 base, there was a span of 12 bases. Germline values: CDR1 GFQATS, CDR2 STVNSAI. The part of the CDR3 DNA that was read is TGTGGTGCCCCCGGGACAATAAACACAGAAGTCTTC. It codes for CGAPGTINTEVF. The whole CDR3 is CGAPGTINTEVFF.

In regard to this clone: The genes and germline here are from mouse. The read ends 1 residue before the CDR3 terminus; that terminus is restored from the germline J gene. V is TRBV13-1 and J is TRBJ2-2; 9 bases fit TRBD1. V trimming: 3 bases; J trimming: 4 bases; junction bases outside the gene matches: 7. Germline CDR1 NSHNY, CDR2 SYGAGN. The CDR3 spans 16 residues. CDR3 protein: CASSARQGGGTGQLYF. CDR3 DNA (partial): TGTGCCAGCAGTGCCAGACAGGGGGGCGGCACCGGGCAGCTCTAC.

As regards this clone: Gene labels here are mouse ones. The CDR3 is cut off 1 residue early in the read; its end comes from the germline J gene. The chain combines TRBV23 with TRBJ2-1; TRBD2, the table's D call, lacks a check against the DNA. Germline V gene data show CDR1 as KGHTA and CDR2 as FQNQQP. CDR3 length: 15 amino acids. The sequenced part of the CDR3 DNA is TGCTCCAGCAGTCAAGGGGACTGGGGCTATGCTGAGCAGTTC. Its translation: CSSSQGDWGYAEQF. The whole CDR3 region reads CSSSQGDWGYAEQFF.

This clone was recorded once. Gene names and germline refer to mouse. The CDR3 end falls 1 residue outside the read, so it is completed with the germline J gene. The rearrangement links TRBV12-2 to TRBJ1-4; D possibly corresponds to TRBD1 (6 bases). The CDR3 is made up of 11 amino acids. Germline CDR1 reads SGHLS; CDR2 reads HYDKME. V was shortened by 6 bases and J by 7 bases, with 8 bases between the two germline ends. The CDR3 loop is CASPRGERLFF. Partial CDR3 DNA: TGTGCCAGCCCCAGGGGCGAAAGATTATTT.

A note on this clone: The genes and germline here are from mouse. Read coverage stops 1 residue before the CDR3 terminus; the germline J gene supplies the remainder. The chain recombines TRBV12-2 with TRBJ2-2; 10 bases line up with TRBD1. Germline lookup yields CDR1 SGHLS and CDR2 HYDKME. The CDR3 length is 15 residues. V was clipped by 2 bases and J by 4 bases; unmatched bases: 3. The CDR3 is CASSPTGGGTGQLYF. CDR3 DNA, as far as it was read: TGTGCCAGCTCTCCGACAGGGGGCGGCACCGGGCAGCTCTAC.

This clone occurred a few times. The gene names given are mouse names. The part of the CDR3 DNA that was read is TGTGCTAGCAGTTCCCAAAGCTCCTATGAACAGTAC. Its translation: CASSSQSSYEQY. The entire CDR3 reads CASSSQSSYEQYF. The rearrangement joins TRBV29 to TRBJ2-7; no reliable D call. The sequence runs out 1 residue before the end of the CDR3; the remainder is reconstructed from the germline J gene. Germline V gives CDR1 MSHET, CDR2 SYDVDS. The CDR3 has 13 residues. Between the trimmed V and J ends, which lost 4 bases and 0 bases, there was a span of 7 bases. Using reference TRBV29 and TRBJ2-7 for the parts outside the CDR3, the full variable domain is DMKVTQMPRYLIKRMGENVLLECGQDMSHETMYWYRQDPGLGLQLIYISYDVDSNSEGDIPKGYRVSRKKREHFSLILDSAKTNQTSVYFCASSSQSSYEQYFGPGTRLTVL.

Details on this clone: All gene names here are mouse names. The DNA ends 1 residue before the CDR3 does, and the rest of the CDR3 is filled in from the germline J gene. The chain combines TRBV16 with TRBJ1-1; D unclear. The V and J ends lost 1 base and 1 base respectively, with 4 bases between them. The germline V gene has CDR1 SGHSA and CDR2 FRNQAP. The CDR3 spans 13 residues. Partial CDR3 DNA: TGTGCAAGCAGCTTAGTGCTGAACACAGAAGTCTTC. Translation gives CASSLVLNTEVF. The full-length CDR3 reads as CASSLVLNTEVFF. Full variable domain (outside the CDR3, taken from reference TRBV16 and TRBJ1-1): NAGVIQTPRHKVTGKGQEATLWCEPISGHSAVFWYRQTIVQGLEFLTYFRNQAPIDDSGMPKERFSAQMPNQSHSTLKIQSTQPQDSAVYLCASSLVLNTEVFFGKGTRLTVV.

A word on this clone: The genes are named according to mouse. With the read ending 1 residue before the CDR3 end, the germline J gene is used to fill in that end. V is TRBV12-1 and J is TRBJ2-7; 9 positions agree with TRBD2. There are 14 residues in the CDR3. Trimming cost V 0 bases and J 4 bases; bases outside gene matches: 3. From germline, CDR1 is SGHSN and CDR2 HYEKVE. The CDR3 here is CASSLAWGGYEQYF. CDR3 bases read: TGTGCCAGCTCTCTCGCCTGGGGGGGTTATGAACAGTAC.

Concerning this clone: All gene names here are mouse names. Read sequence stops 1 residue before the CDR3 end, and the germline J gene provides the missing end. V is TRBV4 and J is TRBJ2-3; 8 nucleotides align to TRBD1. The germline CDR1 and CDR2 sequences are LGHDT and YNNKQL (reference sequence). CDR3 length: 16 residues. J gave up 1 base and V 4 bases, and 7 bases lay outside the gene matches. The CDR3 bases that were read are TGTGCCAGCAGCTTTTTACCGGGACAGGGTGCAGAAACGCTGTAT. It specifies CASSFLPGQGAETLY. The whole CDR3 protein is CASSFLPGQGAETLYF.

This clone showed up just a few times. The gene names given are mouse names. The CDR3 is cut off 1 residue early in the read; its end comes from the germline J gene. The chain links TRBV26 to TRBJ1-2; unclear D gene. Germline CDR1 KGHPV, CDR2 FQNQEV (reference sequence). This CDR3 comprises 12 residues. Trimming cost V 5 bases and J 0 bases, with 4 bases left between them. The sequenced CDR3 bases are TGTGCCAGCAGTACAACAAACTCCGACTACACC. Its protein is CASSTTNSDYT. The CDR3 in full is CASSTTNSDYTF.

About this clone: Genes here carry mouse names. The read halts 1 residue ahead of the CDR3 end, with the missing end drawn from the germline J gene. The chain links TRBV15 to TRBJ1-1; 7 nucleotides match TRBD1. In germline, CDR1 is SGHND, CDR2 FRSKSL. V gave up 3 bases and J gave up 7 bases; unmatched junction bases: 5. This CDR3 contains 13 residues. Incomplete CDR3 DNA: TGTGCCAGCAGTTTCTGGCAGGGGGGAGAAGTCTTC. Translated, it gives CASSFWQGGEVF. The entire CDR3 reads CASSFWQGGEVFF.

For this clone: Gene names and germline refer to mouse. The read is 1 residue too short to cover the CDR3 end, so that end is filled in from the germline J gene. The chain combines TRBV26 with TRBJ2-5, with 10 bases identical to TRBD1. J was trimmed by 6 bases and V by 0 bases; bases with no gene match: 3. Germline loops: CDR1 KGHPV, CDR2 FQNQEV (reference sequence). This CDR3 is 15 amino acids long. Incomplete CDR3 DNA: TGTGCCAGCAGTCTGTCGGGGACAGGGGTGGACACCCAGTAC. The encoded protein is CASSLSGTGVDTQY. The full-length CDR3 reads as CASSLSGTGVDTQYF.

Judged by abundance, this clone is large. Genes here carry mouse names. The DNA ends 1 residue before the CDR3 does, and the rest of the CDR3 is filled in from the germline J gene. J is TRBJ2-3 and V is TRBV13-1; a weak D match, TRBD2 (6 bases). CDR3 length equals 15 residues. Per the germline V gene, CDR1 is NSHNY and CDR2 is SYGAGN. V lost 1 base and J 3 bases, leaving 12 bases between the germline ends. This CDR3 is CASSDTGGEAETLYF. The part of the CDR3 DNA that was read is TGTGCCAGCAGTGATACGGGGGGAGAGGCAGAAACGCTGTAT.